These 27 T cell receptor beta chains were all obtained from the same sample, sequenced in a study of CD8 T cells in ankylosing spondylitis. From the 5' RACE reads, TCRdb called clonotypes with MiXCR, one entry per CDR3 protein. The sample shows around 210,000 distinct CDR3 sequences, 8% to 10% of them seen only once. Material: blood, either unsorted or a sorted T cell fraction (not recorded which). The origin of the receptors is a female donor with ankylosing spondylitis or in good health (not recorded which).

This clonotype was recorded many times. The genes are TRBV24-1 and TRBJ2-5; 8 nucleotides line up with TRBD1. The CDR3 consists of 14 residues. J gave up 4 bases and V 4 bases, and 4 bases lay outside the gene matches. CDR1 KGHDR and CDR2 SFDVKD come from the germline V gene. The CDR3 sequence is CATSDATGVETQYF. For the CDR3, the DNA is TGTGCCACCAGTGACGCGACAGGGGTAGAGACCCAGTACTTC.

This clonotype appeared many times. This sequence joins TRBV12-3 or TRBV12-4 and TRBJ2-5; possibly TRBD2 for D (6 bases). The V end was cut by 4 bases, the J end by 2 bases, with 14 bases between. The CDR3 totals 15 residues. The CDR3, as DNA: TGTGCCAGCAGTTCTCACCCGACTAGTCAAGAGACCCAGTACTTC. Protein sequence: CASSSHPTSQETQYF.

Details on this clonotype: A much larger clone is a single base away; this may be a read error. The rearrangement joins TRBV30 to TRBJ1-5; 7 bases match TRBD1. Germline assignment: CDR1 GTSNPN and CDR2 SVGIG (reference sequence). After removal of 5 bases from V and 6 bases from J, the junction contained 10 bases not matched to a gene. The CDR3 runs 14 residues. The chain's CDR3 is CAWVLRGGGQPQHF. CDR3 DNA: TGTGCCTGGGTACTCAGGGGGGGGGGTCAGCCCCAGCATTTT.

This clonotype was seen ten or more times. The chain combines TRBV20-1 with TRBJ2-3; 9 bases align to TRBD2. The CDR3 totals 13 residues. Germline CDR1 DFQATT, CDR2 SNEGSKA (reference sequence). J was trimmed by 0 bases and V by 6 bases; bases with no gene match: 1. As DNA, the CDR3 is TGCAGTGCCACTAGCGGGAGCACAGATACGCAGTATTTT. Its protein is CSATSGSTDTQYF.

The chain employs TRBV7-9 and TRBJ2-7, with D tentatively TRBD1 (5 bases). This CDR3 has 14 residues. CDR1 and CDR2 from the germline V gene are SEHNR and FQNEAQ (reference sequence). Trimming left V 1 base short and J 4 bases short, with 11 bases between. CDR3 region: CASSLGGPLYEQYF. The CDR3 DNA reads TGTGCCAGCAGCTTAGGGGGCCCCCTTTACGAGCAGTACTTC.

This clonotype was observed many times. The genes are TRBV20-1 and TRBJ2-1; TRBD2 matches 13 bases. V lost 3 bases to trimming and J lost 15 bases; unmatched junction nucleotides: 5. CDR3 length: 12 residues. Germline CDR1 and CDR2: DFQATT and SNEGSKA (reference sequence). CDR3 residues: CSASGLAGVLFF. CDR3 in DNA: TGCAGTGCTAGCGGACTAGCGGGAGTATTGTTCTTC.

This clonotype showed up many times. This chain links TRBV5-1 with TRBJ2-3; perhaps D is TRBD1 or TRBD2 (6 bases each). Germline CDR1 is SGHRS and CDR2 is YFSETQ. Trimming shortened V by 4 bases and J by 4 bases, and 25 bases separated the two germline ends. The CDR3 consists of 18 residues. The chain's CDR3 is CASSRGQYITAGSDTQYF. CDR3 coding DNA: TGCGCCAGCAGCCGTGGACAGTACATCACAGCGGGCTCAGATACGCAGTATTTT. Filled out from reference TRBV5-1 and TRBJ2-3, the complete variable domain reads KAGVTQTPRYLIKTRGQQVTLSCSPISGHRSVSWYQQTPGQGLQFLFEYFSETQRNKGNFPGRFSGRQFSNSRSEMNVSTLELGDSALYLCASSRGQYITAGSDTQYFGPGTRLTVL.

In its sample, this clonotype was seen many times. The gene calls are TRBV28 and TRBJ2-7, with D perhaps being TRBD1 or TRBD2 (6 bases each). The CDR3 contains 13 residues. Trimming took 7 bases from V and 7 from J, leaving 17 bases between them. CDR1 MDHEN and CDR2 SYDVKM come from the germline V gene. The CDR3 sequence: CASNKRGLAEQYF. The CDR3 bases are TGTGCCAGCAATAAACGGGGGCTAGCTGAGCAGTACTTC.

This clonotype was picked up a small number of times. This chain uses TRBV7-9 with TRBJ1-6; D gene ambiguous. V lost 3 bases to trimming and J lost 7 bases, with 13 bases between them. The CDR3 is made up of 15 amino acids. The V gene's germline CDR1 is SEHNR and CDR2 FQNEAQ (reference sequence). CDR3 region: CASSFAGEGNSPLHF. The CDR3 DNA follows: TGTGCCAGCAGCTTTGCGGGTGAAGGAAATTCACCCCTCCACTTT.

This clonotype occurred many times. The chain employs TRBV12-3 or TRBV12-4 and TRBJ1-1; 7 nucleotides agree with TRBD1. The ends lost 7 bases at V and 2 bases at J; junction bases unmatched: 7. The CDR3 contains 14 residues. The CDR3 spells CASILGQSNTEAFF. The CDR3 nucleotides read TGTGCCAGCATCCTGGGACAGAGTAACACTGAAGCTTTCTTT.

This clonotype was recorded at least ten times. This chain joins TRBV12-3 or TRBV12-4 and TRBJ2-3; TRBD2 aligns across 9 bases. The junction had 5 bases not matched to a gene; V was cut back by 8 bases and J by 2 bases. CDR3 size: 14 residues. The CDR3 protein is CASAASGDTDTQYF. CDR3 coding DNA: TGTGCCAGCGCGGCTAGCGGGGACACAGATACGCAGTATTTT.

This clonotype was detected only a few times. The genes are TRBV5-5 and TRBJ1-2, with D perhaps matching TRBD1 (6 bases). Deletions cut 0 bases from V and 4 bases from J, with 19 bases between. Germline CDR1 SGHKS, CDR2 YYEKEE (reference sequence). This CDR3 is 17 amino acids long. CDR3 region: CASSLEGWGARSYGYTF. The CDR3 nucleotides are TGTGCCAGCAGCTTGGAGGGCTGGGGGGCGCGCAGCTATGGCTACACCTTC.

This clonotype was recorded a few times. The chain is built from TRBV5-1 and TRBJ2-5; no definite D call. The V gene lost 4 bases and the J gene lost 1 base, with 17 bases spanning the gap. Germline CDR1 is SGHRS and CDR2 is YFSETQ. The CDR3 extends over 16 amino acids. CDR3 DNA: TGCGCCAGCAGCCTAGACCCCGCGCCCCTCCAAGAGACCCAGTACTTC. Translated: CASSLDPAPLQETQYF.

Ten or more counts support this clonotype. The gene calls are TRBV6-2 or TRBV6-3 and TRBJ2-7; perhaps TRBD2 as D (5 bases). The V gene's germline CDR1 is MNHEY and CDR2 SVGEGT. The CDR3 loop spans 16 amino acids. Trimming cost V 5 bases and J 0 bases, with 17 bases left between them. This chain's CDR3 is CASSAWGAGSSYEQYF. CDR3 nucleotides: TGTGCCAGCAGTGCCTGGGGAGCTGGGAGCTCCTACGAGCAGTACTTC.

This clonotype occurred many times. This chain links TRBV12-3 or TRBV12-4 with TRBJ2-4; perhaps TRBD2 as D (6 bases). V lost 3 bases to trimming and J lost 5 bases, with 14 bases between them. This CDR3 comprises 15 residues. In DNA, the CDR3 is TGTGCCAGCAGTTTGTTTCGGGAGCATGAAAACATTCAGTACTTC. This codes for CASSLFREHENIQYF.

This clonotype was seen repeatedly, ten times or more. The chain carries TRBV29-1 and TRBJ1-2; 7 positions match TRBD1. CDR3 length: 14 residues. Per germline, CDR1 SQVTM and CDR2 ANQGSEA. The V segment lost 6 bases and the J segment 1 base; nucleotides outside the gene matches: 8. The CDR3 loop is CSVGGQSDNYGYTF. The CDR3 region has the DNA TGCAGCGTAGGGGGACAGAGTGATAACTATGGCTACACCTTC.

This clonotype has ten or more counts. The chain combines TRBV19 with TRBJ1-2; TRBD1 might be the D (6 bases). Trimming left V 8 bases short and J 4 bases short, with 17 bases between. In germline, CDR1 is LNHDA, CDR2 SQIVND (reference sequence). This CDR3 is built from 14 residues. The CDR3 loop is CASLQGRRSYGYTF. The CDR3 coding sequence is TGTGCCAGTCTTCAGGGGCGACGTAGCTATGGCTACACCTTC.

This clonotype was detected many times. The chain employs TRBV6-1 and TRBJ2-5; D not resolved. The ends were cut back, 6 bases at V and 5 bases at J, with 16 bases in the middle. This CDR3 comprises 14 residues. In germline, CDR1 is MNHNS, CDR2 SASEGT. The DNA for the CDR3 is TGTGCCAGCAGACGAGGCCTCGTTGGGGAGACCCAGTACTTC. Amino acids: CASRRGLVGETQYF.

This clonotype was seen at least ten times. For the CDR3, the DNA is TGTGCCAGCAGTCTCCAGGGTCTCGGAGAGACCCAGTACTTC. Protein: CASSLQGLGETQYF. The J gene is TRBJ2-5, the V gene TRBV6-1; maybe TRBD1 (5 bases). The CDR3 has 14 residues. Germline V gene data show CDR1 as MNHNS and CDR2 as SASEGT. Between the trimmed V and J ends, which lost 5 bases and 4 bases, there was a span of 14 bases.

This clonotype showed up many times. The rearrangement links TRBV20-1 to TRBJ2-4; perhaps TRBD1 as D (6 bases). V gave up 5 bases and J gave up 2 bases, with 19 bases separating them. The CDR3 extends over 16 amino acids. Germline assignment: CDR1 DFQATT and CDR2 SNEGSKA (reference sequence). CDR3 loop: CSASGTPGGPKNIQYF. The CDR3 DNA follows: TGCAGTGCTTCTGGGACACCCGGCGGGCCCAAAAACATTCAGTACTTC.

This clonotype was detected many times. This rearrangement joins TRBV20-1 to TRBJ2-3; tentative D call: TRBD1 (6 bases). The CDR3 runs to 16 residues. V dropped 0 bases and J dropped 0 bases, with 13 bases sitting between them. Germline CDR1 DFQATT, CDR2 SNEGSKA (reference sequence). The CDR3 protein is CSAREPGALSTDTQYF. CDR3 DNA: TGCAGTGCTAGAGAACCAGGGGCTCTAAGCACAGATACGCAGTATTTT.

This clonotype has at least ten counts. The chain joins TRBV29-1 to TRBJ1-2; D gene uncertain. Germline V gene lookup returns CDR1 SQVTM and CDR2 ANQGSEA. Trimming cost V 1 base and J 2 bases, with 5 bases left between them. The CDR3 runs to 12 residues. CDR3 nucleotide sequence: TGCAGCGTTGAAGCGGGGAACTATGGCTACACCTTC. It codes for CSVEAGNYGYTF.

This clonotype occurred many times. V usage is TRBV4-3 and J usage is TRBJ2-1; TRBD1 agrees at 8 bases. Per the germline V gene, CDR1 is LGHNA and CDR2 is YSLEER. V shed 5 bases and J 5 bases; nucleotides not matched to a gene: 11. This CDR3 spans 16 amino acids. The CDR3 nucleotides are TGCGCCAGCAGCAACCCTCGACAGGGGCTAAACAATGAGCAGTTCTTC. As protein: CASSNPRQGLNNEQFF.

This clonotype was detected once. A much larger clone is a single base away; this may be a read error. The V and J genes are TRBV2 and TRBJ1-1; D is unresolved. The V end lost 7 bases, the J end lost 1 base, and 10 bases lay between the germline ends. The CDR3 length is 13 residues. Germline lookup yields CDR1 SNHLY and CDR2 FYNNEI. The CDR3 DNA is TGTGCCAGCAATGGGTCCGGGAACACTGAAGCTTTCTTT. Protein: CASNGSGNTEAFF.

Many counts were recorded for this clonotype. V and J are TRBV20-1 and TRBJ2-5; perhaps D is TRBD1 or TRBD2 (5 bases each). Trimming cost V 6 bases and J 2 bases, with 13 bases left between them. The CDR3 length is 13 residues. The germline CDR1 and CDR2 sequences are DFQATT and SNEGSKA (reference sequence). The CDR3 spells CSANRGLQETQYF. The CDR3 DNA reads as TGCAGTGCCAACCGGGGCCTACAAGAGACCCAGTACTTC.

This clonotype was counted at least ten times. The chain recombines TRBV4-3 with TRBJ2-7; no clear D gene. Germline CDR1 and CDR2: LGHNA and YSLEER. V lost 4 bases and J 6 bases, leaving 19 bases between the germline ends. The CDR3 loop spans 15 amino acids. Here the CDR3 reads CASSPSRVVGSEQYF. In DNA form, the CDR3 reads TGCGCCAGCAGCCCGAGCCGGGTAGTCGGAAGCGAGCAGTACTTC.

This clonotype was found many times. The chain carries TRBV28 and TRBJ2-1; D is ambiguous. The V and J ends lost 3 bases and 2 bases respectively, with 17 bases between them. The CDR3 is 17 residues long. The germline CDR1 and CDR2 sequences are MDHEN and SYDVKM. For the CDR3, the DNA is TGTGCCAGCAGTTTCTCCCACAGAATGGGAACCTACAATGAGCAGTTCTTC. Its translation: CASSFSHRMGTYNEQFF. The full variable domain, its missing parts supplied by reference TRBV28 and TRBJ2-1, is DVKVTQSSRYLVKRTGEKVFLECVQDMDHENMFWYRQDPGLGLRLIYFSYDVKMKEKGDIPEGYSVSREKKERFSLILESASTNQTSMYLCASSFSHRMGTYNEQFFGPGTRLTVL.